This T cell receptor (beta chain) was identified during a study of cytotoxic CD8 clonotypes in ibrutinib-treated CLL. Across the study: Outcomes included 24 partial and 2 complete responses; after median roughly 70 months, roughly 14 stayed remitted and approximately 12 progressed.

As concerns this clone: The target antigen is unknown.

Study results and limitations: The study sampled sustained-remission and progressing patients at different times.

The V and J ends lost 5 bases and 0 bases respectively, with 11 bases between them. Germline assignment: CDR1 LNHDA and CDR2 SQIVND (reference sequence). This CDR3 region has 15 residues. Investigators sought sequencing depths of between 1 in 200,000 and 1 in 1 million T cells. Using immunoSEQ multiplex PCR, the repertoire was profiled, and TCRdb retains in-frame clones only, with some absent. The repertoire holds 73,000 or so clones, with 68% as singletons. PBMCs that had been cryopreserved were the source of about 2 micrograms of genomic DNA for TCR beta libraries. This rearrangement joins TRBV19 to TRBJ1-5; maybe TRBD1 (6 bases). The clonotype originates from a human donor with chronic lymphocytic leukemia. The sequenced sample was PBMCs, obtained after 12 months of ibrutinib treatment. The CDR3 region has the DNA TGTGCCAGTAGTCAGGGGCTTTATAGCAATCAGCCCCAGCATTTT. Its protein product is CASSQGLYSNQPQHF.